The 6 T cell receptor beta chains listed next were all sequenced from one sample in a study of shared clonotypes between healthy human individuals. TCRdb keeps only in-frame clones here, not all; method: immunoSEQ multiplex PCR. The table has approximately 2.3 million clones, more than 85% seen once; the top ten hold 0.39%. The specimen sequenced was naive CD4+ T cells from PBMCs. Subset specified: CD45RA+ positively selected. The source is a man between 18 and 29 years old in good health. Some clones in this sample may be carry-over from other donors' samples.

This chain connects TRBV10-3 to TRBJ2-7; TRBD2 might be the D (6 bases). The CDR3 spans 17 residues. V lost 6 bases and J 7 bases, leaving 28 bases between the germline ends. Looked up from germline, CDR1 is ENHRY and CDR2 is SYGVKD. The CDR3 bases are TGTGCCATCAGCACACCAGCAAGCGGGCAGGGCGGAGGGGAGCAGTACTTC. Translating it yields CAISTPASGQGGGEQYF.

This sequence joins TRBV5-1 and TRBJ2-5; D gene uncertain. Germline CDR1 reads SGHRS; CDR2 reads YFSETQ. V was clipped by 4 bases and J by 1 base, with 8 bases between them. CDR3 length equals 13 residues. The CDR3 bases are TGCGCCAGCAGCATTACAGTCCAAGAGACCCAGTACTTC. Translating gives CASSITVQETQYF.

On this clone itself: Other DNA sequences in the sample encode the same CDR3. V and J are TRBV19 and TRBJ2-2; possibly TRBD1 for D (6 bases). V shed 1 base and J shed 0 bases, with 6 bases lying between them. The CDR3 length is 15 residues. Germline V gene sequence: CDR1 LNHDA, CDR2 SQIVND (reference sequence). CDR3 residues: CASSIGQANTGELFF. CDR3 coding DNA: TGTGCCAGTAGTATAGGACAGGCGAACACCGGGGAGCTGTTTTTT.

This clone was found once. The chain links TRBV5-4 to TRBJ2-1; D is possibly TRBD1 (6 bases). The CDR3 covers 14 residues. Germline-derived CDR1 and CDR2 are SGHNT and YYREEE (reference sequence). Trimming removed 0 bases at V and 4 bases at J, with 8 bases between. CDR3 nucleotide sequence: TGTGCCAGCAGCTTGGGGACAGAGTACAATGAGCAGTTCTTC. It encodes CASSLGTEYNEQFF.

The chain is built from TRBV28 and TRBJ1-2; 8 nucleotides line up with TRBD1. Germline CDR1 reads MDHEN; CDR2 reads SYDVKM. Germline trimming cut 2 bases from V and 8 bases from J; bases unmatched to any gene: 16. The CDR3 has 17 residues. CDR3 DNA sequence: TGTGCCAGCAGTTTAAGGGGGGACAGGCTCGTCTCGGAGGGCTACACCTTC. Translation: CASSLRGDRLVSEGYTF.

The chain's CDR3 is CASSKRTGPYTDTQYF. The CDR3 nucleotides read TGTGCCAGCAGCAAACGGACAGGGCCCTACACAGATACGCAGTATTTT. The chain recombines TRBV7-3 with TRBJ2-3; 8 bases agree with TRBD1. CDR1 is SGHTA, CDR2 FQGTGA, per germline. The CDR3 is 16 residues long. The V gene end was trimmed by 5 bases and the J gene end by 2 bases; junction bases not matched to a gene: 9. Variable domain in full (rest from reference TRBV7-3 and TRBJ2-3): GAGVSQTPSNKVTEKGKYVELRCDPISGHTALYWYRQSLGQGPEFLIYFQGTGAADDSGLPNDRFFAVRPEGSVSTLKIQRTERGDSAVYLCASSKRTGPYTDTQYFGPGTRLTVL.